These 3 T cell receptor beta chains share one sample of origin, sequenced in a study of memory CD4+ T cells and cytomegalovirus serostatus. The sort gate was single viable CD3+CD4+CD8-CD45RO+ cells for memory CD4+ T cells. Only in-frame clones appear in the TCRdb table, and some are missing; sequencing was by immunoSEQ multiplex PCR. The sample carries tens of thousands of clones, more than 75% recorded once. Sequencing used memory CD4+ T cells from blood. All receptors derive from an adult in good health and CMV-seronegative.

The rearrangement joins TRBV2 to TRBJ2-2, with TRBD2 matching over 8 bases. V was clipped by 6 bases and J by 0 bases; unmatched bases: 0. The germline CDR1 and CDR2 sequences are SNHLY and FYNNEI. This CDR3 spans 14 amino acids. The CDR3 DNA reads as TGTGCCAGCAGAGCGGGGGCGAACACCGGGGAGCTGTTTTTT. Translating gives CASRAGANTGELFF.

This chain links TRBV19 with TRBJ2-1; D call uncertain. V was trimmed by 7 bases and J by 0 bases, leaving 13 bases between them. The CDR3 runs 15 residues. Germline values: CDR1 LNHDA, CDR2 SQIVND (reference sequence). The DNA for the CDR3 is TGTGCCAGTACCAAGACGTCCAGCTCCTACAATGAGCAGTTCTTC. This codes for CASTKTSSSYNEQFF.

This clone has only one observation. This chain links TRBV6-6 with TRBJ2-3; TRBD1 agrees at 8 bases. This CDR3 contains 15 residues. The germline V gene has CDR1 MNHNY and CDR2 SVGAGI (reference sequence). J gave up 3 bases and V 6 bases, and 8 bases lay outside the gene matches. The CDR3 is CASRIQGEGTDTQYF. The CDR3 nucleotides read TGTGCCAGCAGAATACAGGGGGAAGGGACAGATACGCAGTATTTT.